These 7 T cell receptor beta chains were sequenced from one sample in a study of T-cell memory formation after mild COVID-19. TCRdb redid the calling of the 5' RACE reads with MiXCR, one entry per CDR3 protein. The table has some 160,000 distinct CDR3 sequences, roughly 13% seen once. Sequenced input: PBMCs or a T cell subset sorted from them (not recorded which). The receptors shown here come from a man between 18 and 35 years old who had mild COVID-19 (a few samples of this study predate the infection). Cell type and time point are not known.

The chain joins TRBV7-9 to TRBJ1-2; the D is unclear. CDR1 is SEHNR and CDR2 is FQNEAQ in the germline V gene (reference sequence). CDR3 length: 15 amino acids. V was shortened by 1 base and J by 3 bases, with 12 bases between the two germline ends. The CDR3: CASSLGNAGYYGYTF. In DNA form, the CDR3 reads TGTGCCAGCAGCTTAGGTAACGCGGGGTACTATGGCTACACCTTC.

This chain joins TRBV19 and TRBJ1-5, with D perhaps TRBD1 (5 bases). The germline CDR1 and CDR2 sequences are LNHDA and SQIVND (reference sequence). Trimming shortened V by 7 bases and J by 1 base, and 14 bases separated the two germline ends. This CDR3 has 15 amino acids. The CDR3 sequence: CASKAGTGSNQPQHF. The CDR3 DNA follows: TGTGCCAGTAAGGCCGGGACTGGGAGCAATCAGCCCCAGCATTTT.

This clonotype turned up a few times. This sequence joins TRBV5-1 and TRBJ1-5; D gene ambiguous. The V and J ends lost 0 bases and 7 bases respectively, with 11 bases between them. The CDR3 extends over 14 amino acids. Germline-derived CDR1 and CDR2 are SGHRS and YFSETQ. For the CDR3, the DNA is TGCGCCAGCAGCTTGGGAGGAGCAAACCAGCCCCAGCATTTT. This gives the protein CASSLGGANQPQHF.

The sample holds many counts of this clonotype. The rearrangement uses TRBV28 and TRBJ2-5; 8 positions agree with TRBD1. Germline assignment: CDR1 MDHEN and CDR2 SYDVKM. The CDR3 extends over 15 amino acids. Germline trimming cut 7 bases from V and 2 bases from J; bases unmatched to any gene: 9. As DNA, the CDR3 is TGTGCCAGCAACCTAGGACAGGGCGGGCAAGAGACCCAGTACTTC. Translating it yields CASNLGQGGQETQYF.

The J gene is TRBJ2-1, the V gene TRBV2; 13 positions agree with TRBD2. The CDR3 runs 14 residues. V gave up 6 bases and J gave up 8 bases; unmatched junction bases: 4. Germline V gene data show CDR1 as SNHLY and CDR2 as FYNNEI. CDR3 coding DNA: TGTGCCAGCAGCGGAGGACTAGCGGGGGATGAGCAGTTCTTC. Its translation is CASSGGLAGDEQFF.

The chain employs TRBV4-1 and TRBJ2-3; weak D call: TRBD2 (5 bases). Per germline, CDR1 MGHRA and CDR2 YSYEKL. The CDR3 loop spans 15 amino acids. Between the trimmed V and J ends, which lost 4 bases and 1 base, there was a span of 12 bases. The CDR3 region is CASSPHGLRTDTQYF. In DNA, the CDR3 is TGCGCCAGCAGCCCTCATGGACTCCGCACAGATACGCAGTATTTT.

This chain connects TRBV6-2 or TRBV6-3 to TRBJ2-7; a possible D gene is TRBD2 (5 bases). CDR1 and CDR2 (germline): MNHEY, SVGEGT. Deletions cut 6 bases from V and 1 base from J, with 16 bases between. The CDR3 has 15 amino acids. As DNA, the CDR3 is TGTGCCAGCAGGGACGCGGGTCTTCGATCCTACGAGCAGTACTTC. As protein: CASRDAGLRSYEQYF.